This TCR beta chain was captured by sequencing in a study of blood T cells in healthy people across ages. Background on the study: Capturing about one barcoded beta molecule per two T cells was achieved by template switching.

Primed by a sample-barcoded 5' primer and a J-beta primer mix, a second PCR proceeded for 7 to 11 cycles. Samples each returned at least 2.5 million CDR3-containing paired-end reads. TCRdb recomputed calls from the 5' RACE reads with MiXCR, one row per CDR3 protein. The sample comprises approximately 800,000 distinct CDR3 sequences, around two thirds of which are singletons, and about a quarter rests with the top ten. Every participating donor contributed about 10 milliliters of peripheral blood through a draw. Study findings and constraints: Naive T cell percentage showed a strong correlation with TCR beta diversity.

V lost 0 bases, J lost 1 base, and 8 bases lay in between. The CDR3 loop spans 14 amino acids. The germline V gene has CDR1 SGHRS and CDR2 YFSETQ. Note on this clonotype: Its target is not known.

This clonotype originated in a man aged 25 to 45 in good health. The gene calls are TRBV5-1 and TRBJ2-7; no definite D call. The sequenced sample consisted of blood. The CDR3 region is CASSLDLYSYEQYF. CDR3 DNA: TGCGCCAGCAGCTTGGACTTGTATTCCTACGAGCAGTACTTC.